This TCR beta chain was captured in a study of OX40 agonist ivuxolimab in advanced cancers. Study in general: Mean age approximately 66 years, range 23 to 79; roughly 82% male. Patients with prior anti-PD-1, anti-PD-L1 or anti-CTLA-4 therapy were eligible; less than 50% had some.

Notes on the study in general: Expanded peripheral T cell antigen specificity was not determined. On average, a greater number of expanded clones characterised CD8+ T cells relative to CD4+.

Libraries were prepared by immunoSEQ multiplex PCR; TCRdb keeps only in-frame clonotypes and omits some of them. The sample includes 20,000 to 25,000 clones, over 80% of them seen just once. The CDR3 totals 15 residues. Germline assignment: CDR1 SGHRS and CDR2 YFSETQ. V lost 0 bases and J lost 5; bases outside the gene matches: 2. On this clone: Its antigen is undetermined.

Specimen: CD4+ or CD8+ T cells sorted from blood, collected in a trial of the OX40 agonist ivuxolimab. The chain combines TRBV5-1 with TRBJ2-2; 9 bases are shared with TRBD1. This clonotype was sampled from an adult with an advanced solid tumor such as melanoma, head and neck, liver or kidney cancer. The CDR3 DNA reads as TGCGCCAGCAGCTTGGGACAGGGGGAGACCGGGGAGCTGTTTTTT. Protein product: CASSLGQGETGELFF. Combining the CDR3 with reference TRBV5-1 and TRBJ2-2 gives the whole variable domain KAGVTQTPRYLIKTRGQQVTLSCSPISGHRSVSWYQQTPGQGLQFLFEYFSETQRNKGNFPGRFSGRQFSNSRSEMNVSTLELGDSALYLCASSLGQGETGELFFGEGSRLTVL.